This TCR beta chain was sequenced in a study of T cells in localized non-small cell lung cancer. CDR1 and CDR2 (germline): SGHTA, FQGNSA. V dropped 4 bases and J dropped 0 bases, with 12 bases sitting between them. The CDR3 extends over 16 amino acids. Overall study results and limits: Out of the top 100 tumor clones, a median around 57 were seen in adjacent lung.

Method: immunoSEQ multiplex PCR; TCRdb's copy keeps in-frame clones and lacks some. The table includes 70,000 to 75,000 clones, approximately 84% detected once. Points on this clone: The antigen remains undetermined.

J is TRBJ1-4 and V is TRBV7-2, with D hard to call. The sample consisted of peripheral blood, taken before any cancer treatment. This sequence was found in a female donor over 55 with stage I lung adenocarcinoma. This CDR3 is CASSSRAPATNEKLFF. CDR3 DNA sequence: TGTGCCAGCAGCTCGCGGGCCCCTGCAACTAATGAAAAACTGTTTTTT.